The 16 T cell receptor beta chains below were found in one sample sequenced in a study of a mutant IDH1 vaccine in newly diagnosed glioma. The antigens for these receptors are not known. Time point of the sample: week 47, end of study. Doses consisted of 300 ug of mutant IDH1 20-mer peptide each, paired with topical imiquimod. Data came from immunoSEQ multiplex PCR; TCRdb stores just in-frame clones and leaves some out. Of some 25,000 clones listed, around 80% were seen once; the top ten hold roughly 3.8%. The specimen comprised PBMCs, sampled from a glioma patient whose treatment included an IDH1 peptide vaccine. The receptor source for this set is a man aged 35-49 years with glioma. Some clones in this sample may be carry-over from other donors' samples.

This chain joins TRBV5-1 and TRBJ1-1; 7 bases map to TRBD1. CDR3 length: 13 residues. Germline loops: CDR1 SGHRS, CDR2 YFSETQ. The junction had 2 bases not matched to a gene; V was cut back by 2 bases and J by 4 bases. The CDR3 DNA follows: TGCGCCAGCAGCTTCGGGACAGCCACTGAAGCTTTCTTT. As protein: CASSFGTATEAFF.

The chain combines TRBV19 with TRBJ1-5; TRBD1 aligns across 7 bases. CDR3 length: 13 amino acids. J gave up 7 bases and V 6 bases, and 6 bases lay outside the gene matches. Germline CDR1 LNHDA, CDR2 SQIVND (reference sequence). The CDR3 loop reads CASRINRGQPQHF. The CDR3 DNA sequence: TGTGCCAGTAGGATCAACAGGGGACAGCCCCAGCATTTT. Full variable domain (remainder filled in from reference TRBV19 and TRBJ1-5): DGGITQSPKYLFRKEGQNVTLSCEQNLNHDAMYWYRQDPGQGLRLIYYSQIVNDFQKGDIAEGYSVSREKKESFPLTVTSAQKNPTAFYLCASRINRGQPQHFGDGTRLSIL.

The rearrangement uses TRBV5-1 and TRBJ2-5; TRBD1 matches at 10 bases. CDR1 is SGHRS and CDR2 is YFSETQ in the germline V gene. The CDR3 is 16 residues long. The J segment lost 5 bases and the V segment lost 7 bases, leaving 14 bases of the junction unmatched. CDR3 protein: CASSPRVQDRGETQYF. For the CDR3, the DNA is TGCGCCAGCTCCCCCAGAGTCCAGGACAGGGGGGAGACCCAGTACTTC. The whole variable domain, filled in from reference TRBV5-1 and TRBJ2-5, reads KAGVTQTPRYLIKTRGQQVTLSCSPISGHRSVSWYQQTPGQGLQFLFEYFSETQRNKGNFPGRFSGRQFSNSRSEMNVSTLELGDSALYLCASSPRVQDRGETQYFGPGTRLLVL.

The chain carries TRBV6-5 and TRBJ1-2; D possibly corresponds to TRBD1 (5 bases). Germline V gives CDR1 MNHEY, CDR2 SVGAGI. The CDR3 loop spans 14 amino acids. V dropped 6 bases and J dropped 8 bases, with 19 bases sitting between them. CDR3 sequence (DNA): TGTGCCAGCAGCCGGGACGGGAGATTTGGGGGCTACACCTTC. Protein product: CASSRDGRFGGYTF.

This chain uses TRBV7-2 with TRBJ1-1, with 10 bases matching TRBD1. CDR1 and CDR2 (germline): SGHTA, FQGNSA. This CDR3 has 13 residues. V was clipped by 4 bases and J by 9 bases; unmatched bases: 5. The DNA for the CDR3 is TGTGCCAGCAGCTGGCGGGACAGGGGAAAAGCTTTCTTT. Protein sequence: CASSWRDRGKAFF.

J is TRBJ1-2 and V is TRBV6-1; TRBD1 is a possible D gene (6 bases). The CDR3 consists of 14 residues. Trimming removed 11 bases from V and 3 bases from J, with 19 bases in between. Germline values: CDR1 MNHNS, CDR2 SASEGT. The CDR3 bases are TGTGCCTCCGCGGTGGGGGGGCTAGACTATGGCTACACCTTC. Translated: CASAVGGLDYGYTF.

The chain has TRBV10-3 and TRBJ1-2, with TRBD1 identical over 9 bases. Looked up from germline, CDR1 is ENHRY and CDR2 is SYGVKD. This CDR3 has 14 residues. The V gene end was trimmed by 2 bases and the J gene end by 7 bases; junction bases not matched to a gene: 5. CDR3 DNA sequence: TGTGCCATCAGTGAGGGACAGGGGTTTTTTGGCTACACCTTC. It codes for CAISEGQGFFGYTF.

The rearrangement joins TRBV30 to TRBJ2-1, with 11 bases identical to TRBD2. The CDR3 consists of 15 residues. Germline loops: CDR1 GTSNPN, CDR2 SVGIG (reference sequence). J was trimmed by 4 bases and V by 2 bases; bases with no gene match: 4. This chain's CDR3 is CAWSLGLAAYNEQFF. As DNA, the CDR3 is TGTGCCTGGAGTCTGGGACTAGCGGCGTACAATGAGCAGTTCTTC.

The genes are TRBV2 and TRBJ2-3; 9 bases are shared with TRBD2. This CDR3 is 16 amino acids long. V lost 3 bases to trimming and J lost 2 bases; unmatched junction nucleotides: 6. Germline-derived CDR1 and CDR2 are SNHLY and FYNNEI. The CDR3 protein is CASSDGLAWYTDTQYF. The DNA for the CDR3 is TGTGCCAGCAGTGACGGACTAGCGTGGTACACAGATACGCAGTATTTT.

The CDR3 sequence: CASSVGSGVALEPQHF. In nucleotides, the CDR3 is TGTGCCAGCAGCGTAGGTTCAGGGGTCGCATTAGAGCCCCAGCATTTT. The chain links TRBV9 to TRBJ1-5; D is perhaps TRBD1 (6 bases). Germline assignment: CDR1 SGDLS and CDR2 YYNGEE. V was trimmed by 0 bases and J by 8 bases, leaving 18 bases between them. The CDR3 contains 16 residues. The full variable domain, completed using reference TRBV9 and TRBJ1-5, is DSGVTQTPKHLITATGQRVTLRCSPRSGDLSVYWYQQSLDQGLQFLIQYYNGEERAKGNILERFSAQQFPDLHSELNLSSLELGDSALYFCASSVGSGVALEPQHFGDGTRLSIL.

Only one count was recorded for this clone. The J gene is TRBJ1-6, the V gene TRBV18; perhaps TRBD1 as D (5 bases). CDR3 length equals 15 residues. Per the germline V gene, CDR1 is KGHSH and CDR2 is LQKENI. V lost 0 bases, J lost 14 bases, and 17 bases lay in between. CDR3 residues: CASSPPVGNGGTLHF. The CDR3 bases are TGTGCCAGCTCACCACCGGTCGGCAATGGGGGGACCCTCCACTTT.

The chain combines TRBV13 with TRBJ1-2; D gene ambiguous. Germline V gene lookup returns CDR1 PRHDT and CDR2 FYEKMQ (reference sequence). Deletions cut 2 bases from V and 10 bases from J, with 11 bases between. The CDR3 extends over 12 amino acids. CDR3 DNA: TGTGCCAGCAGCTTATCGGGATTTGACTACACCTTC. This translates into CASSLSGFDYTF. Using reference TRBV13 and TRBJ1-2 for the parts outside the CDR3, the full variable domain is AAGVIQSPRHLIKEKRETATLKCYPIPRHDTVYWYQQGPGQDPQFLISFYEKMQSDKGSIPDRFSAQQFSDYHSELNMSSLELGDSALYFCASSLSGFDYTFGSGTRLTVV.

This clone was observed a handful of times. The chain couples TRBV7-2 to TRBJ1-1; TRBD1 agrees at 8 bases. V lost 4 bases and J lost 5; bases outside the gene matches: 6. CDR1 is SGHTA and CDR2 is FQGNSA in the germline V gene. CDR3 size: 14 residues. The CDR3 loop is CASSSDRVRTEAFF. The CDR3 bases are TGTGCCAGCAGCTCGGACAGGGTACGTACTGAAGCTTTCTTT. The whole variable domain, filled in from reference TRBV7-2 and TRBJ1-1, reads GAGVSQSPSNKVTEKGKDVELRCDPISGHTALYWYRQSLGQGLEFLIYFQGNSAPDKSGLPSDRFSAERTGGSVSTLTIQRTQQEDSAVYLCASSSDRVRTEAFFGQGTRLTVV.

CDR3 sequence reads: CASSLALQSNYGYTF. The CDR3 DNA reads as TGTGCCAGCAGCTTAGCGCTTCAGTCGAACTATGGCTACACCTTC. The chain links TRBV7-2 to TRBJ1-2; D is uncertain. V lost 0 bases and J lost 2, with 10 bases in between. Germline V CDR1 and CDR2: SGHTA, FQGNSA. The CDR3 totals 15 residues.

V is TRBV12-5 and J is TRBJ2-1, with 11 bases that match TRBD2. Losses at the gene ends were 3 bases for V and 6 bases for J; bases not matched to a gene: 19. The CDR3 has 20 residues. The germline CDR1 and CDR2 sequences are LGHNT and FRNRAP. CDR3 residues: CASGFAAKGFSGGAVNEQFF. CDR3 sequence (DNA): TGTGCTAGTGGTTTTGCCGCCAAAGGTTTTAGCGGGGGGGCCGTCAATGAGCAGTTCTTC.

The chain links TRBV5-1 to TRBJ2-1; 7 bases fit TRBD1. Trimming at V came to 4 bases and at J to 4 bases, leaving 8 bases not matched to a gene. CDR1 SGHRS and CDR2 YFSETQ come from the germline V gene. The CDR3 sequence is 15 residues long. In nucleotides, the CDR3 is TGCGCCAGCAGCCCCCGGGACAGCCAATACAATGAGCAGTTCTTC. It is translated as CASSPRDSQYNEQFF.